This T cell receptor (beta chain) was identified in a study of control samples from healthy donors and cancer patients (dated by TCRdb to about 2020). The germline V gene encodes CDR1 SQVTM and CDR2 ANQGSEA. The junction shows trimming of 5 bases on V and 5 bases on J, and the gene matches do not reach 10 bases of it. From its cysteine to its phenylalanine, the CDR3 spans 16 amino acids. The entry retains the CDR3 DNA only, 48 bases that are in frame from base 1. This clone was recorded only once. Its antigen target is currently unknown. Base qualities were left out, and no much larger clone turns up one base away. Library preparation was by the immunoSEQ multiplex PCR assay. In its TCRdb copy, this immuneACCESS table keeps in-frame sequences only and misses some clones. Where compared with another copy, unresolved V genes explain less than half of these, and the others have no known cause. Counted in this sample were 150,000 to 200,000 clones; 96% of them appeared once. The ten largest clonotypes hold over 0.9% of the sample.

What was sequenced was blood. The clonotype comes from a woman in her twenties or thirties in good health. The V gene is TRBV29-1 and the J gene is TRBJ2-2, and TRBD2 matches 11 of the central bases. The nucleotides read TGCAGCGTTCTGGGGACTAGCGGCCCCAGGACCGGGGAGCTGTTTTTT. Translated, this gives CSVLGTSGPRTGELFF.